The rows below give T cell receptor beta chains drawn from one sample of a study of monozygotic twins with cystic fibrosis. Assay: immunoSEQ multiplex PCR; the TCRdb copy retains only in-frame clones and omits some. In the table there are some 35,000 clones, under 70% of which are singletons. Input material: blood. The receptors were sampled from a girl aged 10-17 years with cystic fibrosis. CDR3s include the opening cysteine and the closing phenylalanine or tryptophan. The D gene is left open where the match is weak. Clone size, where shown, is once, few, many, or a class for clones that have expanded.

V,J,size,D,CDR3,DNA
TRBV2,TRBJ2-2,few,.,CASRGTGELFF,TGTGCCAGCAGAGGTACCGGGGAGCTGTTTTTT
TRBV30,TRBJ2-5,.,.,CAWHTGSETQYF,TGTGCCTGGCATACAGGGTCAGAGACCCAGTACTTC
TRBV6-5,TRBJ1-1,.,.,CASSYWARGGTEAFF,TGTGCCAGCAGTTACTGGGCCAGGGGAGGCACTGAAGCTTTCTTT
TRBV6-6,TRBJ1-1,.,.,CASSPRENTEAFF,TGTGCCAGCAGTCCCCGAGAGAACACTGAAGCTTTCTTT
TRBV30,TRBJ1-2,.,.,CAWSSGVYGYTF,TGTGCCTGGAGCTCAGGGGTCTATGGCTACACCTTC
TRBV5-6,TRBJ2-1,.,TRBD2,CASSWGLAETYNEQFF,TGTGCCAGCAGCTGGGGACTAGCGGAGACCTACAATGAGCAGTTCTTC
TRBV30,TRBJ1-5,few,.,CAWSRGDQPQHF,TGTGCCTGGAGTAGGGGGGATCAGCCCCAGCATTTT
TRBV5-1,TRBJ1-3,.,.,CASSPDGSSGNTIYF,TGCGCCAGCAGCCCTGACGGTTCCTCTGGAAACACCATATATTTT
TRBV7-9,TRBJ1-1,few,.,CASSTGYTEAFF,TGTGCCAGCAGTACGGGATACACTGAAGCTTTCTTT
TRBV7-8,TRBJ1-2,.,.,CASSSGPGSRTNYGYTF,TGTGCCAGCAGCTCCGGACCGGGGTCACGCACTAACTATGGCTACACCTTC